The 25 T cell receptor beta chains in this list originate from one sample, sequenced in a study of radiotherapy plus CTLA-4 blockade in lung cancer. Only in-frame clones appear in the TCRdb table, and some are missing; sequencing was by immunoSEQ multiplex PCR. This sample yields approximately 34,000 clones, of which approximately 70% are seen a single time; 3% to 4.5% belongs to the top ten. The source material was peripheral blood, sampled from a patient treated with radiotherapy plus ipilimumab. These receptor sequences come from a human donor with non-small cell lung cancer who had stable disease on radiotherapy plus ipilimumab.

The V call is TRBV19, the J call TRBJ1-2; D is possibly TRBD1 (5 bases). V was pared by 5 bases and J by 4 bases, with 14 bases between. This CDR3 contains 14 residues. Germline V gene data show CDR1 as LNHDA and CDR2 as SQIVND (reference sequence). The CDR3 sequence is CASSPGGALYGYTF. The CDR3 DNA reads as TGTGCCAGTAGTCCTGGGGGAGCCCTCTATGGCTACACCTTC.

This clone occurred a few times. The V gene is TRBV19, the J gene TRBJ1-5; 8 bases fit TRBD1. This CDR3 is built from 12 residues. Germline assignment: CDR1 LNHDA and CDR2 SQIVND (reference sequence). The ends lost 8 bases at V and 7 bases at J; junction bases unmatched: 4. The CDR3 region is CASRTGRQPQHF. In nucleotides, the CDR3 is TGTGCCAGTCGGACAGGGAGGCAGCCCCAGCATTTT.

This chain links TRBV7-2 with TRBJ1-1, with 7 bases identical to TRBD1. Germline V gene lookup returns CDR1 SGHTA and CDR2 FQGNSA. The CDR3 sequence is 17 residues long. Trimming removed 3 bases from V and 3 bases from J; junction bases left unmatched: 13. CDR3 loop: CASSFRGDRAVDTEAFF. For the CDR3, the DNA is TGTGCCAGCAGCTTTAGAGGCGACAGGGCTGTGGACACTGAAGCTTTCTTT.

This clone was seen just once. The chain has TRBV7-2 and TRBJ2-3, with D maybe TRBD2 (5 bases). CDR3 length: 16 residues. Deletions cut 1 base from V and 2 bases from J, with 13 bases between. Germline CDR1 SGHTA, CDR2 FQGNSA. The CDR3 is CASSLDRAVYTDTQYF. The CDR3, as DNA: TGTGCCAGCAGCTTAGACAGAGCGGTATACACAGATACGCAGTATTTT.

On this clone: The junction departs from germline at one end; a sequencing error may be responsible. Within the sample, other DNA sequences also encode this same CDR3. CDR3 bases: TGTGCCAGCAGGGGGGAGACGGGCTACACTTTC. It translates to CASRGETGYTF. This chain connects TRBV6-5 to TRBJ1-2, with D perhaps TRBD1 (5 bases). CDR1 MNHEY and CDR2 SVGAGI come from the germline V gene. The CDR3 runs to 11 residues.

In its sample, this clone ranks as medium-sized. The chain employs TRBV28 and TRBJ2-7; tentative D call: TRBD1 (6 bases). CDR3 length equals 14 residues. V was shortened by 7 bases and J by 0 bases, with 13 bases between the two germline ends. Germline V gives CDR1 MDHEN, CDR2 SYDVKM. In DNA, the CDR3 is TGTGCCAGCAACCCACAGGGCCCCTCCTACGAGCAGTACTTC. This translates into CASNPQGPSYEQYF.

The chain has TRBV10-3 and TRBJ2-2; D is ambiguous. Trimming cost V 3 bases and J 4 bases, with 0 bases left between them. CDR1 and CDR2 from the germline V gene are ENHRY and SYGVKD. This CDR3 has 11 amino acids. The CDR3 coding sequence is TGTGCCATCAGTGACACCGGGGAGCTGTTTTTT. Its translation: CAISDTGELFF.

This chain joins TRBV28 and TRBJ2-1; tentative D call: TRBD1 (5 bases). Germline lookup yields CDR1 MDHEN and CDR2 SYDVKM. The CDR3 consists of 13 residues. Deletions cut 7 bases from V and 7 bases from J, with 14 bases between. The DNA for the CDR3 is TGTGCCAGCACTTTGCAGGGAATGAATGAGCAGTTCTTC. Its translation is CASTLQGMNEQFF.

In the case of this clone: The junction shows a germline mismatch at one end, possibly a read error. The chain joins TRBV7-7 to TRBJ2-2, with D perhaps TRBD2 (5 bases). The CDR3 is 17 amino acids. Germline values: CDR1 SSHAT, CDR2 FNYEAQ (reference sequence). This CDR3 reads CASSPAGGPRGTGELFF. For the CDR3, the DNA is TGTGCTAGCAGCCCCGCCGGCGGGCCCCGAGGAACCGGGGAGCTGTTTTTT.

The genes are TRBV29-1 and TRBJ1-1, with TRBD1 matching 7 bases. J was trimmed by 1 base and V by 6 bases; bases with no gene match: 11. The CDR3 consists of 15 residues. The germline CDR1 and CDR2 sequences are SQVTM and ANQGSEA. CDR3 bases: TGCAGCGTCCGACGAGGGGGCATGGCGAACACTGAAGCTTTCTTT. As protein: CSVRRGGMANTEAFF.

The chain combines TRBV27 with TRBJ2-7, with D hard to call. Germline assignment: CDR1 MNHEY and CDR2 SMNVEV (reference sequence). Trimming removed 6 bases at V and 1 base at J, with 13 bases between. This CDR3 region has 14 residues. Written as DNA, the CDR3 is TGTGCCAGCAGAGGCAGGAGACATTCCTACGAGCAGTACTTC. This sequence encodes CASRGRRHSYEQYF.

This chain uses TRBV18 with TRBJ1-4; tentatively, D is TRBD1 (6 bases). The germline V gene encodes CDR1 KGHSH and CDR2 LQKENI. This CDR3 spans 16 amino acids. Trimming removed 3 bases at V and 4 bases at J, with 15 bases between. The CDR3 loop is CASSPKGGLGNEKLFF. CDR3 bases: TGTGCCAGCTCACCGAAAGGGGGATTGGGTAATGAAAAACTGTTTTTT.

The rearrangement joins TRBV27 to TRBJ2-5, with no clear D. The germline V gene encodes CDR1 MNHEY and CDR2 SMNVEV (reference sequence). This CDR3 has 12 amino acids. The V and J ends lost 4 bases and 3 bases respectively, with 6 bases between them. CDR3 protein: CASSSREETQYF. CDR3 DNA sequence: TGTGCCAGCAGTTCTAGAGAAGAGACCCAGTACTTC.

This clone is a singleton in its sample. The chain couples TRBV2 to TRBJ2-5; possibly TRBD2 for D (6 bases). The ends were cut back, 2 bases at V and 5 bases at J, with 12 bases in the middle. The CDR3 covers 14 residues. The germline gives CDR1 SNHLY, CDR2 FYNNEI. The CDR3 loop reads CASSERREVETQYF. The CDR3 region has the DNA TGTGCCAGCAGTGAAAGGAGGGAGGTGGAGACCCAGTACTTC. Supplemented by reference TRBV2 and TRBJ2-5, the full variable domain reads EPEVTQTPSHQVTQMGQEVILRCVPISNHLYFYWYRQILGQKVEFLVSFYNNEISEKSEIFDDQFSVERPDGSNFTLKIRSTKLEDSAMYFCASSERREVETQYFGPGTRLLVL.

The chain is built from TRBV7-8 and TRBJ2-3; 15 bases match TRBD2. V dropped 0 bases and J dropped 6; count of bases not matched to a gene: 7. Germline CDR1 and CDR2: SGHVS and FQNEAQ. This CDR3 spans 18 amino acids. For the CDR3, the DNA is TGTGCCAGCAGCTTAGCTAGGACTAGCGGGAGGGCCAGCGATACGCAGTATTTT. It yields the protein CASSLARTSGRASDTQYF.

A word on this clone: At one of its ends the junction is not consistent with the germline gene, which may arise from a read error. This sequence joins TRBV7-7 and TRBJ2-1, with 10 nucleotides matching TRBD2. The CDR3 contains 17 residues. Germline V gives CDR1 SSHAT, CDR2 FNYEAQ (reference sequence). In nucleotides, the CDR3 is TGTGCTAGCAGCTTAGGGGCCCTAGCGGGGGCTTACAATGAGCAGTTCTTC. It is translated as CASSLGALAGAYNEQFF.

There are a few counts of this clone. The rearrangement uses TRBV7-9 and TRBJ2-5; TRBD2 might be the D (5 bases). This CDR3 spans 16 amino acids. V was cut by 1 base and J by 2 bases, with 14 bases left in between. Germline-derived CDR1 and CDR2 are SEHNR and FQNEAQ (reference sequence). The CDR3 DNA reads as TGTGCCAGCAGCTTAGGGACTTTCGTAGCTCAAGAGACCCAGTACTTC. It codes for CASSLGTFVAQETQYF.

This clone was counted between two and nine times. The rearrangement uses TRBV25-1 and TRBJ1-2, with D maybe TRBD1 (5 bases). V gave up 5 bases and J gave up 4 bases, with 8 bases separating them. The CDR3 has 12 residues. CDR1 is MGHDK and CDR2 is SYGVNS in the germline V gene. CDR3 coding DNA: TGTGCCAGCAGTAGGACATCCTATGGCTACACCTTC. Amino acids: CASSRTSYGYTF.

This rearrangement joins TRBV10-3 to TRBJ2-1, with 7 bases matching TRBD2. After removal of 6 bases from V and 3 bases from J, the junction contained 5 bases not matched to a gene. Germline V gene lookup returns CDR1 ENHRY and CDR2 SYGVKD. The CDR3 loop spans 14 amino acids. As DNA, the CDR3 is TGTGCCATCAGGAGCGGGGCGGGCTACAATGAGCAGTTCTTC. As protein: CAIRSGAGYNEQFF.

By proportion, this clone is medium-sized. J is TRBJ2-2 and V is TRBV5-6; D call uncertain. Looked up from germline, CDR1 is SGHDT and CDR2 is YYEEEE. Trimming stripped 6 bases from V and 9 bases from J, with 12 bases between. CDR3 length: 12 residues. The chain's CDR3 is CASNYVGRELFF. CDR3 nucleotides: TGTGCCAGCAATTACGTCGGCCGGGAGCTGTTTTTT. Complete variable domain (other parts from reference TRBV5-6 and TRBJ2-2): DAGVTQSPTHLIKTRGQQVTLRCSPKSGHDTVSWYQQALGQGPQFIFQYYEEEERQRGNFPDRFSGHQFPNYSSELNVNALLLGDSALYLCASNYVGRELFFGEGSRLTVL.

This clone turned up a few times. The chain combines TRBV5-1 with TRBJ2-7; TRBD2 matches 12 bases. V shed 0 bases, J shed 0 bases, and the junction held 10 bases outside the gene matches. The CDR3 length is 19 residues. In germline, CDR1 is SGHRS, CDR2 YFSETQ. Here the CDR3 reads CASSLDPMMTSGSSYEQYF. CDR3 DNA: TGCGCCAGCAGCTTGGACCCTATGATGACTAGCGGGAGCTCCTACGAGCAGTACTTC.

The sample holds a few counts of this clone. V and J are TRBV6-1 and TRBJ1-1; D is possibly TRBD1 (5 bases). The germline gives CDR1 MNHNS, CDR2 SASEGT. The CDR3 totals 15 residues. V was clipped by 5 bases and J by 5 bases, with 18 bases between them. CDR3 nucleotide sequence: TGTGCCAGCAGTCCCCCCGTTTGGGGGGTTACTGAAGCTTTCTTT. Translation: CASSPPVWGVTEAFF.

Concerning this clone: Distinct nucleotide sequences in the sample also encode this CDR3. This rearrangement joins TRBV5-1 to TRBJ2-1; 8 bases agree with TRBD1. Germline V lookup: CDR1 SGHRS, CDR2 YFSETQ. J was trimmed by 4 bases and V by 5 bases; bases with no gene match: 8. This CDR3 spans 15 amino acids. Here the CDR3 reads CASSSSGQGYNEQFF. As DNA, the CDR3 is TGCGCCAGCAGTTCCTCTGGACAGGGATACAATGAGCAGTTCTTC.

This rearrangement joins TRBV4-2 to TRBJ1-4, with TRBD1 matching 9 bases. Germline V CDR1 and CDR2: LGHNA, YNFKEQ. J was trimmed by 5 bases and V by 3 bases; bases with no gene match: 4. This CDR3 has 15 residues. CDR3 protein: CASSQTGTGNEKLFF. CDR3 coding DNA: TGTGCCAGCAGCCAGACCGGGACAGGGAATGAAAAACTGTTTTTT.

The J gene is TRBJ2-2, the V gene TRBV7-2; TRBD1 might be the D (6 bases). This CDR3 has 16 amino acids. V was trimmed by 2 bases and J by 3 bases, leaving 13 bases between them. The germline CDR1 and CDR2 sequences are SGHTA and FQGNSA. The CDR3 loop reads CASSLSPQGHTGELFF. CDR3 DNA sequence: TGTGCCAGCAGCTTAAGCCCACAGGGACACACCGGGGAGCTGTTTTTT.